These 6 T cell receptor beta chains originate from one sample sequenced in a study of beta chain features in type 1 diabetes. The authors reverse transcribed all of the isolated RNA, so sequencing captured expressed TCRB transcripts. The protocol was immunoSEQ multiplex PCR, while the TCRdb copy is restricted to in-frame clones and leaves out a portion. The sample records 300,000 or so clones, roughly 8.8% being singletons. Study findings and constraints: Moderate but significant shortening of TCRB CDR3s was recorded in all four CD4+ subsets from Type 1 diabetes patients.

The antigens these receptors bind are not known. Sequencing input: central memory CD4+ T cells from blood. The receptors were sampled from a man aged 30 to 45 with type 1 diabetes.

The genes are TRBV7-2 and TRBJ1-2; a weak D match, TRBD1 (5 bases). The germline gives CDR1 SGHTA, CDR2 FQGNSA. The CDR3 is 14 amino acids. With 5 bases removed from V and 2 bases from J, the gap between germline ends came to 12 bases. This chain's CDR3 is CASSVGTSNYGYTF. The CDR3 DNA reads as TGTGCCAGCAGCGTAGGGACTTCAAACTATGGCTACACCTTC.

This clone was counted a few times. The J gene is TRBJ2-3, the V gene TRBV6-5; TRBD1 might be the D (6 bases). There are 14 residues in the CDR3. V lost 4 bases, J lost 5 bases, and 13 bases lay in between. Looked up from germline, CDR1 is MNHEY and CDR2 is SVGAGI. CDR3 region: CASSWGQGGDTQYF. The CDR3 nucleotides read TGTGCCAGCAGTTGGGGACAAGGCGGAGATACGCAGTATTTT.

This rearrangement joins TRBV18 to TRBJ2-3; the D is unclear. Trimming removed 4 bases from V and 6 bases from J, with 11 bases in between. Germline assignment: CDR1 KGHSH and CDR2 LQKENI. The CDR3 length is 13 residues. The CDR3 nucleotides read TGTGCCAGCTCACTCCCTTCTGGGGATACGCAGTATTTT. It codes for CASSLPSGDTQYF.

The chain employs TRBV4-1 and TRBJ1-5, with D hard to call. V was pared by 1 base and J by 1 base, with 8 bases between. Germline V gene data show CDR1 as MGHRA and CDR2 as YSYEKL. The CDR3 sequence is 15 residues long. The CDR3 protein is CASSQADQSNQPQHF. The DNA for the CDR3 is TGCGCCAGCAGCCAAGCTGACCAAAGCAATCAGCCCCAGCATTTT.

There are a few counts of this clone. The chain couples TRBV5-8 to TRBJ2-6, with 10 bases aligning to TRBD2. Germline V CDR1 and CDR2: SGHTS, YDEGEE. This CDR3 has 17 amino acids. Trimming cost V 0 bases and J 4 bases; bases outside gene matches: 4. The CDR3 reads CASSLAAGGLGANVLTF. CDR3 nucleotides: TGTGCCAGCAGCTTGGCAGCGGGGGGGCTCGGGGCCAACGTCCTGACTTTC.

This clone appeared a few times. This rearrangement joins TRBV10-1 to TRBJ2-1; 11 bases match TRBD1. CDR1 is WNHNN and CDR2 is SYGVQD in the germline V gene (reference sequence). The CDR3 runs to 15 residues. With V trimmed by 3 bases and J by 6 bases, 4 bases remained unmatched. The CDR3 sequence is CASSEHGTGGNEQFF. The CDR3 nucleotides read TGCGCCAGCAGTGAACACGGGACAGGGGGCAATGAGCAGTTCTTC.